These 16 T cell receptor beta chains were sequenced from one sample in a study of shared clonotypes between healthy human individuals. The table came from immunoSEQ multiplex PCR; TCRdb's copy has only in-frame clones and leaves some out. This sample has roughly 500,000 clones, with roughly four fifths found just once. The sequenced material came from PBMCs. These TCRs come from a woman aged 40-49 years in good health. Some clones in this sample may be carry-over from other donors' samples.

This chain joins TRBV2 and TRBJ2-5; no reliable D call. Germline V gene lookup returns CDR1 SNHLY and CDR2 FYNNEI. The CDR3 sequence is 12 residues long. Trimming cost V 7 bases and J 3 bases, with 9 bases left between them. This CDR3 reads CASMGYKETQYF. CDR3 nucleotide sequence: TGTGCCAGCATGGGGTATAAAGAGACCCAGTACTTC. Based on the CDR3 plus reference TRBV2 and TRBJ2-5, the full variable domain is EPEVTQTPSHQVTQMGQEVILRCVPISNHLYFYWYRQILGQKVEFLVSFYNNEISEKSEIFDDQFSVERPDGSNFTLKIRSTKLEDSAMYFCASMGYKETQYFGPGTRLLVL.

In its sample, this clone was seen a few times. V is TRBV28 and J is TRBJ2-5, with D hard to call. Per germline, CDR1 MDHEN and CDR2 SYDVKM. The CDR3 extends over 16 amino acids. V was clipped by 5 bases and J by 1 base, with 17 bases between them. The DNA of the CDR3 is TGTGCCAGCAGTCGGATAGCAGTCCTTATCCAAGAGACCCAGTACTTC. Protein: CASSRIAVLIQETQYF.

The V call is TRBV30, the J call TRBJ2-2; maybe TRBD1 (6 bases). V lost 3 bases to trimming and J lost 3 bases, with 20 bases between them. From germline, CDR1 is GTSNPN and CDR2 SVGIG (reference sequence). The CDR3 length is 17 residues. CDR3 sequence reads: CAWREGRGQSYTGELFF. The CDR3, as DNA: TGTGCCTGGAGAGAGGGGCGAGGACAGAGTTACACCGGGGAGCTGTTTTTT. Full variable domain (outside the CDR3, taken from reference TRBV30 and TRBJ2-2): SQTIHQWPATLVQPVGSPLSLECTVEGTSNPNLYWYRQAAGRGLQLLFYSVGIGQISSEVPQNLSASRPQDRQFILSSKKLLLSDSGFYLCAWREGRGQSYTGELFFGEGSRLTVL.

J is TRBJ2-5 and V is TRBV9, with D perhaps given as TRBD1 or TRBD2 (5 bases each). CDR1 and CDR2 (germline): SGDLS, YYNGEE. The germline V and J ends were trimmed by 3 bases and 5 bases, with 11 bases remaining between them. CDR3 length: 13 residues. The CDR3 reads CASSAWGTETQYF. The CDR3 DNA reads TGTGCCAGCAGCGCCTGGGGGACGGAGACCCAGTACTTC. The full variable domain, its missing parts supplied by reference TRBV9 and TRBJ2-5, is DSGVTQTPKHLITATGQRVTLRCSPRSGDLSVYWYQQSLDQGLQFLIQYYNGEERAKGNILERFSAQQFPDLHSELNLSSLELGDSALYFCASSAWGTETQYFGPGTRLLVL.

Details on this clone: A much larger clone is a single base away; this may be a read error. V is TRBV7-2 and J is TRBJ2-7; TRBD2 is a possible D gene (5 bases). The germline V gene encodes CDR1 SGHTA and CDR2 FQGNSA. The CDR3 is 13 amino acids. CDR3 coding DNA: TGTGCCAGCGGCTTAGCGAATTCGGACGAGCAGTACTTC. Encoded protein: CASGLANSDEQYF.

The rearrangement joins TRBV9 to TRBJ2-7; no clear D gene. The CDR3 loop spans 14 amino acids. V gave up 4 bases and J gave up 6 bases, with 17 bases separating them. CDR1 and CDR2 (germline): SGDLS, YYNGEE. CDR3 amino acids: CASSPILPTCEQYF. CDR3 in DNA: TGTGCCAGCAGCCCAATACTCCCCACTTGCGAGCAGTACTTC.

The chain employs TRBV18 and TRBJ1-3, with D unresolved. Per germline, CDR1 KGHSH and CDR2 LQKENI. The V end lost 1 base, the J end lost 0 bases, and 7 bases lay between the germline ends. CDR3 length: 15 amino acids. In DNA, the CDR3 is TGTGCCAGCTCACCACTACCCAGCTCTGGAAACACCATATATTTT. Protein product: CASSPLPSSGNTIYF.

This rearrangement joins TRBV5-1 to TRBJ2-2; TRBD2 matches at 7 bases. Trimming took 2 bases from V and 0 from J; bases not matched to a gene: 1. CDR1 SGHRS and CDR2 YFSETQ come from the germline V gene. The CDR3 is made up of 15 amino acids. The chain's CDR3 is CASSFSGANTGELFF. Here the CDR3 DNA reads TGCGCCAGCAGCTTCAGCGGGGCGAACACCGGGGAGCTGTTTTTT.

This rearrangement joins TRBV18 to TRBJ2-7, with 8 bases lining up with TRBD1. V dropped 6 bases and J dropped 5; count of bases not matched to a gene: 9. From germline, CDR1 is KGHSH and CDR2 LQKENI. CDR3 length: 14 residues. In nucleotides, the CDR3 is TGTGCCAGCTCCCCTGGACAGGGTAGGAACGAGCAGTACTTC. Encoded protein: CASSPGQGRNEQYF.

This chain uses TRBV20-1 with TRBJ2-4; D perhaps matches TRBD1 (6 bases). Germline V lookup: CDR1 DFQATT, CDR2 SNEGSKA (reference sequence). The CDR3 sequence is 11 residues long. Trimming cost V 5 bases and J 9 bases, with 11 bases left between them. The CDR3 loop reads CSAPGVGIQYF. CDR3 DNA sequence: TGCAGTGCTCCAGGGGTAGGCATTCAGTACTTC.

Regarding this clone: Different DNA sequences within this sample yield the same CDR3. The rearrangement uses TRBV19 and TRBJ2-5; TRBD2 matches 10 bases. The V gene's germline CDR1 is LNHDA and CDR2 SQIVND (reference sequence). V lost 1 base and J lost 4; bases outside the gene matches: 0. The length of the CDR3 is 14 residues. CDR3 loop: CASSIASGRETQYF. In DNA, the CDR3 is TGTGCCAGTAGTATAGCTAGCGGGAGAGAGACCCAGTACTTC.

The rearrangement links TRBV4-2 to TRBJ2-3; TRBD2 agrees at 9 bases. V gave up 0 bases and J gave up 2 bases; unmatched junction bases: 6. This CDR3 is built from 17 residues. CDR1 is LGHNA and CDR2 is YNFKEQ in the germline V gene. The CDR3, as DNA: TGTGCCAGCAGCCAAGATTCGTCTAGCGGGACCACAGATACGCAGTATTTT. Amino acid sequence: CASSQDSSSGTTDTQYF.

The V call is TRBV7-2, the J call TRBJ2-1; 14 nucleotides match TRBD2. The CDR3 extends over 17 amino acids. The V and J ends lost 4 bases and 6 bases, in that order; junction bases with no gene match: 8. CDR1 SGHTA and CDR2 FQGNSA come from the germline V gene. Written as DNA, the CDR3 is TGTGCCAGCAGCTCCCGACTAGCGGGAGGGCCGGGCAATGAGCAGTTCTTC. It is translated as CASSSRLAGGPGNEQFF.

This clone was recorded a few times. Here the CDR3 reads CASSEQGAEAFF. The CDR3 DNA reads TGCGCCAGCAGTGAGCAGGGGGCTGAAGCTTTCTTT. V usage is TRBV10-1 and J usage is TRBJ1-1, with 7 bases matching TRBD1. CDR1 is WNHNN, CDR2 SYGVQD, per germline (reference sequence). The CDR3 length is 12 residues. After removal of 2 bases from V and 6 bases from J, the junction contained 0 bases not matched to a gene.

This chain joins TRBV7-2 and TRBJ2-1, with 7 bases that match TRBD2. CDR3 size: 19 residues. The V segment lost 2 bases and the J segment 5 bases; nucleotides outside the gene matches: 18. Germline V gives CDR1 SGHTA, CDR2 FQGNSA. The CDR3 is CASSLNPPRWDYRDNEQFF. DNA for the CDR3: TGTGCCAGCAGCTTAAACCCACCAAGATGGGACTATAGGGACAATGAGCAGTTCTTC.

J is TRBJ2-7 and V is TRBV5-4; 8 bases fit TRBD2. CDR1 is SGHNT and CDR2 is YYREEE in the germline V gene (reference sequence). The CDR3 extends over 15 amino acids. V shed 0 bases and J 5 bases; nucleotides not matched to a gene: 7. The CDR3 DNA is TGTGCCAGCAGCTTGGAGACGGGAGGGCCCCACGAGCAGTACTTC. Protein: CASSLETGGPHEQYF. Full variable domain (outside the CDR3, taken from reference TRBV5-4 and TRBJ2-7): ETGVTQSPTHLIKTRGQQVTLRCSSQSGHNTVSWYQQALGQGPQFIFQYYREEENGRGNFPPRFSGLQFPNYSSELNVNALELDDSALYLCASSLETGGPHEQYFGPGTRLTVT.